Listed below are T cell receptor beta chains from one sample, sequenced in a study of T cell responses to AZD1222 COVID-19 vaccine. Profiling relied on immunoSEQ multiplex PCR, and the TCRdb table lists in-frame clones only, not all of them. The table has roughly 200,000 clones, about 93% seen once; the top ten hold 1%. The sequences come from peripheral blood, collected on day 0 of MenACWY control vaccination. These receptor sequences come from an adult in good health. Both conserved end residues are part of each CDR3. A D gene is named only where the DNA matches it firmly. Some rows mark clone size as missing; the rest say once, few, many or name a class of expanded clone.

cdr3_length	d_call	clone_size	v_call	j_call	cdr3_nt	cdr3_aa
15	NA	NA	TRBV5-4	TRBJ1-4	TGTGCCAGCAGGGTACAGGGTGCAACTAATGAAAAACTGTTTTTT	CASRVQGATNEKLFF
15	TRBD1	NA	TRBV27	TRBJ1-2	TGTGCCAGCAGTTCGCCCAGGACAGGCGCCTATGGCTACACCTTC	CASSSPRTGAYGYTF
14	NA	once	TRBV11-2	TRBJ1-3	TGTGCCAGCAGCTTAGACAGAACTGGAAACACCATATATTTT	CASSLDRTGNTIYF
12	NA	NA	TRBV7-9	TRBJ2-7	TGTGCCAGCAGCTTAGATAGGCAGGAGCAGTACTTC	CASSLDRQEQYF
12	NA	NA	TRBV28	TRBJ2-7	TGTGCCAGCAGCTCGACAGAGTACGAGCAGTACTTC	CASSSTEYEQYF
13	NA	NA	TRBV7-9	TRBJ2-3	TGTGCCAGCAGCTTAGACTACCCAGATACGCAGTATTTT	CASSLDYPDTQYF
13	NA	NA	TRBV5-4	TRBJ1-6	TGTGCCAGCAGCTTGGAGGCCCTGCCACCCCTCCACTTT	CASSLEALPPLHF
15	TRBD1	NA	TRBV6-5	TRBJ1-5	TGTGCCAGCAGCACGGGACAGGGCGGAGTTCAGCCCCAGCATTTT	CASSTGQGGVQPQHF
16	NA	once	TRBV5-4	TRBJ1-1	TGTGCCAGCAGCCGTCCCGGGACTGACGTTATGACTGAAGCTTTCTTT	CASSRPGTDVMTEAFF
15	TRBD2	NA	TRBV4-2	TRBJ2-3	TGTGCCAGCAGCCGCGGGACTAGCGGGGGGGATACGCAGTATTTT	CASSRGTSGGDTQYF
15	NA	NA	TRBV15	TRBJ1-4	TGTGCCACCAGCAGAGGAGGGACCACCCAGGGGCAACTGTTTTTT	CATSRGGTTQGQLFF
15	NA	NA	TRBV5-6	TRBJ1-4	TGTGCCAGCAGCTGGGATTCGACACAGAAAGAAAAACTGTTTTTT	CASSWDSTQKEKLFF
13	NA	NA	TRBV7-2	TRBJ2-2	TGTGCCAGCAGCTGGGGACACACCGGGGAGCTGTTTTTT	CASSWGHTGELFF
14	NA	NA	TRBV6-2/TRBV6-3	TRBJ1-4	TGTGCCAGCAGTAATCTACAGGCTCCTGAAAAACTGTTTTTT	CASSNLQAPEKLFF
11	NA	NA	TRBV5-6	TRBJ1-1	TGTGCCAGCAGCTTGACAGGTGAAGCTTTCTTT	CASSLTGEAFF
20	NA	NA	TRBV3-1/TRBV3-2	TRBJ2-3	TGTGCCAGCAGCCAAGATGCCGGGGGGCCGGGCCGGACTAGCACAGATACGCAGTATTTT	CASSQDAGGPGRTSTDTQYF
16	NA	NA	TRBV6-5	TRBJ2-1	TGTGCCAGCAGTTACGATACGGGGTCGCCCTACAATGAGCAGTTCTTC	CASSYDTGSPYNEQFF